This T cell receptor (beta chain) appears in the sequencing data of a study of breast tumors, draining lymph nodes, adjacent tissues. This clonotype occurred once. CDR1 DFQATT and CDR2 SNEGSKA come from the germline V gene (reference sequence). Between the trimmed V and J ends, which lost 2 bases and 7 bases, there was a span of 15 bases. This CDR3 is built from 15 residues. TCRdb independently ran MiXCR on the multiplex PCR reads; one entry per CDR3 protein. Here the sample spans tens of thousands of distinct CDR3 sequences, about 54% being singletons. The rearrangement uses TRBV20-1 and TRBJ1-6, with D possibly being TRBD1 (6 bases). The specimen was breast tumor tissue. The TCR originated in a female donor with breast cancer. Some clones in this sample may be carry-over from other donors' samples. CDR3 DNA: TGCAGTGCTAGAAAAAGGACAGAAAACAATTCACCCCTCCACTTT. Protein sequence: CSARKRTENNSPLHF.